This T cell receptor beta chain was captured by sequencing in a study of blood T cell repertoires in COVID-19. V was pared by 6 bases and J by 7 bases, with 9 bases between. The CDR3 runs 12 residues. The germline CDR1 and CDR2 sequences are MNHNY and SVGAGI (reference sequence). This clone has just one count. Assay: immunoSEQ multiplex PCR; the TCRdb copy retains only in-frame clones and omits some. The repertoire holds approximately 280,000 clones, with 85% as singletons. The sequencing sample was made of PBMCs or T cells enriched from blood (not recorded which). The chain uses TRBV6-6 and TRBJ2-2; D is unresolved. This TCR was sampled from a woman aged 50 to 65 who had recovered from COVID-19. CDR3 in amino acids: CASSRLGGELFF. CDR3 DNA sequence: TGTGCCAGCAGCCGTCTAGGCGGGGAGCTGTTTTTT.